The 25 T cell receptor beta chains listed next were all sequenced from one sample in a study of blood T cell repertoires in COVID-19. Some clones are missing from TCRdb's copy, which holds only in-frame ones; the method was immunoSEQ multiplex PCR. The data hold 150,000 to 200,000 clones, with 65% to 85% observed a single time. Sequencing input: peripheral blood. The receptors here all came from a woman aged 80 or over with active or convalescent COVID-19.

V and J are TRBV7-2 and TRBJ2-7; D is possibly TRBD2 (6 bases). The V gene lost 5 bases and the J gene lost 6 bases, with 11 bases spanning the gap. Germline V gives CDR1 SGHTA, CDR2 FQGNSA. The CDR3 spans 12 residues. The DNA for the CDR3 is TGTGCCAGCAGCCGTGGAGGGCTCGAGCAGTACTTC. Translating it yields CASSRGGLEQYF.

The chain links TRBV2 to TRBJ1-5; no reliable D call. V dropped 1 base and J dropped 2 bases, with 12 bases sitting between them. The CDR3 is 16 amino acids. Germline V lookup: CDR1 SNHLY, CDR2 FYNNEI. The CDR3 protein is CASSEVGVRGNQPQHF. The CDR3 DNA reads TGTGCCAGCAGTGAAGTCGGGGTACGAGGCAATCAGCCCCAGCATTTT.

This clone showed up just once. This chain joins TRBV29-1 and TRBJ1-1; 8 bases agree with TRBD1. The CDR3 loop spans 12 amino acids. The trim removed 6 bases at V and 1 base at J, leaving 1 base unmatched. Germline V CDR1 and CDR2: SQVTM, ANQGSEA. In DNA form, the CDR3 reads TGCAGCGTGGGACAGGCGAACACTGAAGCTTTCTTT. The encoded protein is CSVGQANTEAFF.

This clone occurred a few times. The CDR3 spells CASSFSGGAEEQFF. The CDR3 DNA is TGCGCCAGCAGTTTTAGCGGGGGGGCGGAGGAGCAGTTCTTC. The gene calls are TRBV10-2 and TRBJ2-1, with TRBD2 matching 11 bases. CDR3 length equals 14 residues. V dropped 5 bases and J dropped 10; count of bases not matched to a gene: 7. Germline V lookup: CDR1 WSHSY, CDR2 SAAADI.

The CDR3 DNA follows: TGTGCCAGCAGCTCCGGGACAGGGGTCAATCAGCCCCAGCATTTT. Protein: CASSSGTGVNQPQHF. The chain is built from TRBV7-2 and TRBJ1-5; 10 nucleotides align to TRBD1. Trimming took 4 bases from V and 3 from J; bases not matched to a gene: 3. This CDR3 has 15 amino acids. The germline CDR1 and CDR2 sequences are SGHTA and FQGNSA. The whole variable domain, filled in from reference TRBV7-2 and TRBJ1-5, reads GAGVSQSPSNKVTEKGKDVELRCDPISGHTALYWYRQSLGQGLEFLIYFQGNSAPDKSGLPSDRFSAERTGGSVSTLTIQRTQQEDSAVYLCASSSGTGVNQPQHFGDGTRLSIL.

This clone was detected once. The chain links TRBV7-9 to TRBJ2-2; possible D gene TRBD1, 6 bases. The CDR3 length is 16 residues. CDR1 SEHNR and CDR2 FQNEAQ come from the germline V gene (reference sequence). V was clipped by 3 bases and J by 0 bases, with 11 bases between them. CDR3 DNA: TGTGCCAGCAGCTTTTCCGGGACACCGAACACCGGGGAGCTGTTTTTT. Translation: CASSFSGTPNTGELFF.

The chain couples TRBV5-1 to TRBJ1-2; D gene ambiguous. Germline-derived CDR1 and CDR2 are SGHRS and YFSETQ. Trimming left V 0 bases short and J 1 base short, with 13 bases between. This CDR3 is 16 amino acids long. CDR3 nucleotide sequence: TGCGCCAGCAGCTTGGAGTGGCAGAACCGTAACTATGGCTACACCTTC. Residues: CASSLEWQNRNYGYTF.

CDR3 in DNA: TGTGCCAGCAGCCAGACAGGGGTTCGGGAGACCCAGTACTTC. Translating it yields CASSQTGVRETQYF. The V call is TRBV6-2 or TRBV6-3, the J call TRBJ2-5; 8 bases are a match to TRBD1. Germline V gene data show CDR1 as MNHEY and CDR2 as SVGEGT. With 6 bases clipped from V and 5 bases from J, the junction kept 8 bases outside the gene matches. The CDR3 is 14 residues long.

The rearrangement uses TRBV19 and TRBJ1-4, with TRBD1 matching 8 bases. Trimming cost V 6 bases and J 8 bases; bases outside gene matches: 14. The germline gives CDR1 LNHDA, CDR2 SQIVND (reference sequence). The CDR3 loop spans 16 amino acids. The CDR3 bases are TGTGCCAGTAGGAGCCTCGGCAGGGGGCGGAACGAAAAACTGTTTTTT. It is translated as CASRSLGRGRNEKLFF.

This chain joins TRBV5-6 and TRBJ2-2; TRBD1 matches at 7 bases. Germline assignment: CDR1 SGHDT and CDR2 YYEEEE. The CDR3 has 14 amino acids. The V and J ends lost 4 bases and 8 bases, in that order; junction bases with no gene match: 8. The CDR3 nucleotides read TGTGCCAGCAGCAACCGACAGGGTCGGGGGGAGCTGTTTTTT. Translation gives CASSNRQGRGELFF.

This clone was seen once. The rearrangement links TRBV5-5 to TRBJ2-5, with D maybe TRBD2 (6 bases). The CDR3 is made up of 15 amino acids. Trimming removed 4 bases from V and 5 bases from J, with 18 bases in between. CDR1 and CDR2 (germline): SGHKS, YYEKEE (reference sequence). CDR3 sequence: CASSRLADRPETQYF. CDR3 sequence (DNA): TGTGCCAGCAGCAGATTAGCGGATCGTCCTGAGACCCAGTACTTC.

This clone has a single count. This chain links TRBV6-2 or TRBV6-3 with TRBJ1-6; 8 positions match TRBD1. The CDR3 totals 16 residues. V gave up 2 bases and J gave up 7 bases; unmatched junction bases: 7. Germline V gene sequence: CDR1 MNHEY, CDR2 SVGEGT. The CDR3 bases are TGTGCCAGCAGTTACCTCCCGGACAGGGTGAATTCACCCCTCCACTTT. It translates to CASSYLPDRVNSPLHF.

With regard to this clone: Being one base from a much bigger clone, this may be a read error. The CDR3 protein is CASRAGNSPLHF. Written as DNA, the CDR3 is TGTGCCAGCAGGGCGGGAAATTCACCCCTCCACTTT. This chain joins TRBV6-5 and TRBJ1-6; D is undetermined. The CDR3 covers 12 residues. V lost 6 bases to trimming and J lost 7 bases, with 7 bases between them. The V gene's germline CDR1 is MNHEY and CDR2 SVGAGI.

The chain is built from TRBV7-2 and TRBJ2-4, with D possibly TRBD2 on 6 matching bases. The germline V and J ends were trimmed by 5 bases and 2 bases, with 10 bases remaining between them. CDR1 and CDR2 (germline): SGHTA, FQGNSA. The CDR3 is made up of 14 amino acids. CDR3 DNA: TGTGCCAGCAGCCCCGGGGGTTCCAAAAACATTCAGTACTTC. It is translated as CASSPGGSKNIQYF.

This clone was detected only once. V usage is TRBV19 and J usage is TRBJ2-7, with TRBD1 as a possible D gene (7 bases). Germline V gene lookup returns CDR1 LNHDA and CDR2 SQIVND (reference sequence). The V end lost 6 bases, the J end lost 0 bases, and 12 bases lay between the germline ends. The CDR3 runs to 14 residues. CDR3 coding DNA: TGTGCCAGTAGGGACCAGGGGGGCTCCTACGAGCAGTACTTC. It encodes CASRDQGGSYEQYF.

This chain links TRBV6-2 or TRBV6-3 with TRBJ1-1, with D tentatively TRBD1 (6 bases). V lost 5 bases and J lost 0, with 10 bases in between. Germline V CDR1 and CDR2: MNHEY, SVGEGT. This CDR3 has 14 amino acids. DNA for the CDR3: TGTGCCAGCAGTCCCCAGGGGATGAACACTGAAGCTTTCTTT. Amino acids: CASSPQGMNTEAFF.

This clone was seen just once. The rearrangement links TRBV5-1 to TRBJ2-3; the D gene is possibly TRBD1 (6 bases). CDR1 SGHRS and CDR2 YFSETQ come from the germline V gene. V was clipped by 4 bases and J by 2 bases, with 20 bases between them. The CDR3 has 17 amino acids. CDR3 sequence reads: CASSQGTGIYTTDTQYF. The CDR3 DNA reads TGCGCCAGCAGCCAGGGAACAGGGATCTACACCACAGATACGCAGTATTTT.

The V call is TRBV5-1, the J call TRBJ1-1; 8 bases map to TRBD1. The CDR3 is 14 amino acids. Unmatched junction bases numbered 2, after V lost 2 bases and J lost 2 bases. CDR1 and CDR2 from the germline V gene are SGHRS and YFSETQ. CDR3 sequence reads: CASSFTGGNTEAFF. In DNA form, the CDR3 reads TGCGCCAGCAGCTTCACAGGGGGTAACACTGAAGCTTTCTTT.

The rearrangement links TRBV3-1 (or the pseudogene TRBV3-2) to TRBJ2-3, with D perhaps matching TRBD2 (6 bases). CDR1 and CDR2 (germline): LGHDT, YNNKEL (reference sequence). Trimming took off 3 bases at V and 1 base at J, with 14 bases between the two ends. CDR3 length equals 16 residues. The CDR3: CASSQTLPGGTDTQYF. Here the CDR3 DNA reads TGTGCCAGCAGCCAGACCTTGCCGGGGGGCACAGATACGCAGTATTTT.

This clone was detected a few times. V usage is TRBV6-5 and J usage is TRBJ1-4; no definite D call. The CDR3 is 16 residues long. The ends were cut back, 2 bases at V and 4 bases at J, with 14 bases in the middle. Germline loops: CDR1 MNHEY, CDR2 SVGAGI. The CDR3 loop is CASSYRINSLNEKLFF. CDR3 sequence (DNA): TGTGCCAGCAGTTACCGGATAAACAGCCTTAATGAAAAACTGTTTTTT.

The CDR3 protein is CASSFRGWQETQYF. CDR3 DNA: TGTGCCAGCAGCTTCAGGGGATGGCAAGAGACCCAGTACTTC. The rearrangement links TRBV9 to TRBJ2-5; D is possibly TRBD1 (6 bases). The CDR3 contains 14 residues. Germline V gene sequence: CDR1 SGDLS, CDR2 YYNGEE. The ends were cut back, 4 bases at V and 2 bases at J, with 12 bases in the middle.

This clone was counted a few times. This chain joins TRBV2 and TRBJ1-1; 7 bases match TRBD1. Germline CDR1 and CDR2: SNHLY and FYNNEI. J gave up 1 base and V 6 bases, and 5 bases lay outside the gene matches. The CDR3 sequence is 14 residues long. The CDR3 spells CASRVQGPNTEAFF. Here the CDR3 DNA reads TGTGCCAGCAGAGTACAGGGGCCGAACACTGAAGCTTTCTTT.

This rearrangement joins TRBV7-2 to TRBJ2-5, with TRBD1 identical over 8 bases. Trimming at V came to 5 bases and at J to 4 bases, leaving 3 bases not matched to a gene. The CDR3 is 13 residues long. Germline-derived CDR1 and CDR2 are SGHTA and FQGNSA. This CDR3 is CASSLDRGETQYF. DNA for the CDR3: TGTGCCAGCAGCCTAGACAGGGGAGAGACCCAGTACTTC.

This clone was detected once. The J gene is TRBJ2-5, the V gene TRBV10-3; possibly TRBD1 for D (8 bases). The V gene lost 3 bases and the J gene lost 4 bases, with 15 bases spanning the gap. The length of the CDR3 is 15 residues. Germline CDR1 ENHRY, CDR2 SYGVKD. The CDR3 is CAISERQGRGETQYF. CDR3 sequence (DNA): TGTGCCATCAGTGAAAGACAGGGGAGGGGAGAGACCCAGTACTTC.

The chain employs TRBV6-2 or TRBV6-3 and TRBJ1-5; 8 bases align to TRBD1. The CDR3 runs 17 residues. The V and J ends lost 2 bases and 9 bases, in that order; junction bases with no gene match: 15. Germline-derived CDR1 and CDR2 are MNHEY and SVGEGT. CDR3 protein: CASSYLRGPRMETPQHF. CDR3 in DNA: TGTGCCAGCAGTTACCTCAGGGGGCCCCGAATGGAGACGCCCCAGCATTTT.